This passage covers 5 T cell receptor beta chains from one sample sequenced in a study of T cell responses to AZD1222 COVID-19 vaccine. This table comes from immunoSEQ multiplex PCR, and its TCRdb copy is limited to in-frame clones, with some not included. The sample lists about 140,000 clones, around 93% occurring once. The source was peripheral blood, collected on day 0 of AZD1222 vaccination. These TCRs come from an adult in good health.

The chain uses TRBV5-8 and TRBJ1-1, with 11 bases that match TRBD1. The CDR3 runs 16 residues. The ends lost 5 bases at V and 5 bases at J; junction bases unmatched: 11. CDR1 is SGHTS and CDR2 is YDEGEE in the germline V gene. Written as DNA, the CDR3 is TGTGCCAGCAGTCCGGGTCCCGGGACAGGGGGTACTGAAGCTTTCTTT. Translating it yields CASSPGPGTGGTEAFF.

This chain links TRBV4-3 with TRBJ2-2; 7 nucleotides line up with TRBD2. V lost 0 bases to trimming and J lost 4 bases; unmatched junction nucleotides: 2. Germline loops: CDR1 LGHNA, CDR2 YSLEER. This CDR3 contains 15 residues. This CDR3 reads CASSQDAGATGELFF. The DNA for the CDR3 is TGCGCCAGCAGCCAAGATGCGGGAGCCACCGGGGAGCTGTTTTTT.

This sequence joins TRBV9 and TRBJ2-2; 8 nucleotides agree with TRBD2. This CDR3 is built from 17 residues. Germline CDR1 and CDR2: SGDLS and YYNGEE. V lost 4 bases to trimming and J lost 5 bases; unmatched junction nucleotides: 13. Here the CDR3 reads CASSTHPPGGLTGELFF. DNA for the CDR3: TGTGCCAGCAGCACCCACCCACCGGGGGGGTTGACCGGGGAGCTGTTTTTT.

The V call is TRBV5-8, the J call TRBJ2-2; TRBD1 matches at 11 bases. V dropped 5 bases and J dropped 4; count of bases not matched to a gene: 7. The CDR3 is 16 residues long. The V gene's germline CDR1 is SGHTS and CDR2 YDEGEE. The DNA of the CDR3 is TGTGCCAGCAGACGGTCCGGGACAGGGGGCACCGGGGAGCTGTTTTTT. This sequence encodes CASRRSGTGGTGELFF.

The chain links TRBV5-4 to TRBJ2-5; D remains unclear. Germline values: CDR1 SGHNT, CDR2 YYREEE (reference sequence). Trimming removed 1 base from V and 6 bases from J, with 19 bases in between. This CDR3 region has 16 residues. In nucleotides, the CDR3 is TGTGCCAGCAGCTTGAGTGGCCTAGTAGACCCAAAGACCCAGTACTTC. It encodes CASSLSGLVDPKTQYF.